The 15 T cell receptor beta chains in this list originate from one sample, sequenced in a study of blood T cell repertoires in COVID-19. The method was immunoSEQ multiplex PCR; TCRdb's version includes in-frame clones alone and lacks a portion of them. The sample contains about 330,000 clones, over 75% of which appear only once. Sequenced sample: PBMCs or T cells enriched from blood (not recorded which). These TCRs come from a man aged 30-40 years who had recovered from COVID-19.

The rearrangement links TRBV27 to TRBJ1-1, with 8 bases aligning to TRBD1. After removal of 3 bases from V and 6 bases from J, the junction contained 3 bases not matched to a gene. Germline CDR1 reads MNHEY; CDR2 reads SMNVEV (reference sequence). This CDR3 is built from 13 residues. As DNA, the CDR3 is TGTGCCAGCAGTTTCACAGGGGGACCTGAAGCTTTCTTT. Amino acid sequence: CASSFTGGPEAFF.

The rearrangement joins TRBV18 to TRBJ1-4; D is possibly TRBD1 (5 bases). This CDR3 has 14 amino acids. V dropped 6 bases and J dropped 5 bases, with 13 bases sitting between them. Germline CDR1 is KGHSH and CDR2 is LQKENI. The CDR3 sequence is CASSLGLKNEKLFF. CDR3 coding DNA: TGTGCCAGCTCCCTGGGACTTAAAAATGAAAAACTGTTTTTT.

This chain links TRBV6-5 with TRBJ2-1, with TRBD1 matching over 7 bases. CDR1 and CDR2 from the germline V gene are MNHEY and SVGAGI. The CDR3 covers 13 residues. V lost 2 bases to trimming and J lost 8 bases; unmatched junction nucleotides: 3. The CDR3 region is CASSYRGRDEQFF. The CDR3 DNA reads TGTGCCAGCAGTTACAGGGGGCGCGATGAGCAGTTCTTC.

This CDR3 reads CASSQDNRGLETQYF. CDR3 DNA: TGTGCCAGCAGCCAAGACAACAGGGGGCTGGAGACCCAGTACTTC. This chain links TRBV27 with TRBJ2-5, with 9 bases identical to TRBD1. The trim removed 6 bases at V and 5 bases at J, leaving 10 bases unmatched. CDR1 and CDR2 from the germline V gene are MNHEY and SMNVEV (reference sequence). This CDR3 region has 15 residues.

V and J are TRBV11-3 and TRBJ2-7, with D possibly matching TRBD2 (6 bases). Germline V CDR1 and CDR2: SGHNT, YENEEA. The CDR3 is 16 residues long. V lost 3 bases and J lost 2, with 17 bases in between. CDR3 coding DNA: TGTGCCAGCAGCTTCCGTTGCCGGGGGATCGCCTACGAGCAGTACTTC. It encodes CASSFRCRGIAYEQYF.

V usage is TRBV7-8 and J usage is TRBJ2-7, with D perhaps TRBD1 (5 bases). V dropped 2 bases and J dropped 4 bases, with 9 bases sitting between them. The germline CDR1 and CDR2 sequences are SGHVS and FQNEAQ. The CDR3 has 13 amino acids. CDR3 region: CASSLSREYEQYF. The CDR3 DNA reads as TGTGCCAGCAGCTTAAGCAGGGAATACGAGCAGTACTTC.

This clone was counted between two and nine times. The rearrangement uses TRBV24-1 and TRBJ2-5; maybe TRBD2 (5 bases). Germline loops: CDR1 KGHDR, CDR2 SFDVKD. The CDR3 contains 15 residues. V was pared by 7 bases and J by 0 bases, with 14 bases between. The CDR3 nucleotides are TGTGCCACCAGCAACCCTACTAGGGACCAAGAGACCCAGTACTTC. It encodes CATSNPTRDQETQYF.

The chain combines TRBV19 with TRBJ1-3; D perhaps matches TRBD1 (6 bases). The V end lost 5 bases, the J end lost 3 bases, and 11 bases lay between the germline ends. CDR3 size: 14 residues. Germline V gene sequence: CDR1 LNHDA, CDR2 SQIVND (reference sequence). The CDR3 here is CASSSGHLGNTIYF. CDR3 coding DNA: TGTGCCAGTAGTTCGGGACATCTTGGAAACACCATATATTTT.

The genes are TRBV19 and TRBJ1-1, with no clear D. CDR3 length equals 13 residues. Germline V CDR1 and CDR2: LNHDA, SQIVND (reference sequence). V was trimmed by 3 bases and J by 3 bases, leaving 8 bases between them. The CDR3 bases are TGTGCCAGTAGTATCAGCCGGGACACTGAAGCTTTCTTT. Translation: CASSISRDTEAFF.

This sequence joins TRBV12-3 or TRBV12-4 and TRBJ2-2; D uncertain. This CDR3 has 13 residues. V gave up 4 bases and J gave up 2 bases, with 5 bases separating them. The CDR3 nucleotides are TGTGCCAGCAGTTCGTTTAACACCGGGGAGCTGTTTTTT. The encoded protein is CASSSFNTGELFF.

V usage is TRBV6-1 and J usage is TRBJ1-5; 8 bases line up with TRBD1. The CDR3 sequence is 16 residues long. Unmatched junction bases numbered 8, after V lost 2 bases and J lost 5 bases. Per germline, CDR1 MNHNS and CDR2 SASEGT. The CDR3 nucleotides are TGTGCCAGCAGTGAACTGGACAGGGTAGTGTATCAGCCCCAGCATTTT. It translates to CASSELDRVVYQPQHF.

The chain has TRBV6-4 and TRBJ1-5; no firm D call. The CDR3 is 13 amino acids. The V and J ends lost 3 bases and 3 bases respectively, with 6 bases between them. Germline assignment: CDR1 MRHNA and CDR2 SNTAGT. CDR3 bases: TGTGCCAGCAGTGAGGCCGTCAATCAGCCCCAGCATTTT. It yields the protein CASSEAVNQPQHF.

V is TRBV10-3 and J is TRBJ2-1; 7 bases map to TRBD1. V shed 6 bases, J shed 8 bases, and the junction held 10 bases outside the gene matches. The CDR3 consists of 14 residues. From germline, CDR1 is ENHRY and CDR2 SYGVKD. DNA for the CDR3: TGTGCCATCAGACCGACAGGGAACTCACATGAGCAGTTCTTC. Translation: CAIRPTGNSHEQFF.

The chain joins TRBV5-1 to TRBJ1-6, with TRBD1 matching over 11 bases. The junction had 3 bases not matched to a gene; V was cut back by 3 bases and J by 7 bases. Germline CDR1 and CDR2: SGHRS and YFSETQ. The CDR3 runs 15 residues. In DNA, the CDR3 is TGCGCCAGCAGCTGGGGGACAGGGGGGAATTCACCCCTCCACTTT. It is translated as CASSWGTGGNSPLHF.

V and J are TRBV29-1 and TRBJ1-5; no firm D call. V dropped 1 base and J dropped 3 bases, with 10 bases sitting between them. The CDR3 has 14 amino acids. Germline lookup yields CDR1 SQVTM and CDR2 ANQGSEA. The DNA of the CDR3 is TGCAGCGTTGAAGCGAGGCACCCCAATCAGCCCCAGCATTTT. This sequence encodes CSVEARHPNQPQHF.